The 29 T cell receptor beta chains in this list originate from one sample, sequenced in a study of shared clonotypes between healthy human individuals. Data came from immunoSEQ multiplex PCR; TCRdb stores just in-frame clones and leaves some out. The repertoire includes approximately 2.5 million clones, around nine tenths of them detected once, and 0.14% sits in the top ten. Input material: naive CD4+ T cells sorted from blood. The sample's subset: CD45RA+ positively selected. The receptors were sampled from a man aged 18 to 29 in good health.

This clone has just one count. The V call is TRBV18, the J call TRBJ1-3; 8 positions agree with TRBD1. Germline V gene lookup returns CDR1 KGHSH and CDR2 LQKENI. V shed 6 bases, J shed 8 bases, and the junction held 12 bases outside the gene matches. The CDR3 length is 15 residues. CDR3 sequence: CASSPGQGSGYTIYF. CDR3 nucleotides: TGTGCCAGCTCTCCAGGACAGGGAAGCGGATACACCATATATTTT. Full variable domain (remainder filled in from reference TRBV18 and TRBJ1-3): NAGVMQNPRHLVRRRGQEARLRCSPMKGHSHVYWYRQLPEEGLKFMVYLQKENIIDESGMPKERFSAEFPKEGPSILRIQQVVRGDSAAYFCASSPGQGSGYTIYFGEGSWLTVV.

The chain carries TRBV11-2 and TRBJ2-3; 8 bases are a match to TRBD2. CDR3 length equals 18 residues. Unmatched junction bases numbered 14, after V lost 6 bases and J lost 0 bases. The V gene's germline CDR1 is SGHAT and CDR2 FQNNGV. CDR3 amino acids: CASRYRGGRSLSTDTQYF. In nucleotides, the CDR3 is TGTGCCAGCAGGTATCGGGGGGGCCGAAGTCTGAGCACAGATACGCAGTATTTT.

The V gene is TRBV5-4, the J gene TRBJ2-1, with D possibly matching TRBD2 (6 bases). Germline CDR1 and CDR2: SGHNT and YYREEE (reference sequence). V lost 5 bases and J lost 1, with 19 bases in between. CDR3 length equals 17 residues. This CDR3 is CASSSSDLPGSYNEQFF. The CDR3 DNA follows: TGTGCCAGCAGTTCTAGCGACCTACCGGGGTCCTACAATGAGCAGTTCTTC.

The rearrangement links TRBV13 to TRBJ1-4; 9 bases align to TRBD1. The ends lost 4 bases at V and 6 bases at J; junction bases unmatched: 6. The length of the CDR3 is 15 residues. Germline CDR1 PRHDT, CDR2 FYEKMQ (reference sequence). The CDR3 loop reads CASSSRQGVHEKLFF. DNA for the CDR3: TGTGCCAGCAGCTCCAGACAGGGGGTCCATGAAAAACTGTTTTTT.

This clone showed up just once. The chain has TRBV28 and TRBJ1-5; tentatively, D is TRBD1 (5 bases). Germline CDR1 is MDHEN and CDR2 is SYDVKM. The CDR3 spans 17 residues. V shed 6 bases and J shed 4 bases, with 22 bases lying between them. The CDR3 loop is CASSEPTPGLRNQPQHF. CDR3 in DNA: TGTGCCAGCAGCGAACCTACTCCGGGACTCAGAAATCAGCCCCAGCATTTT.

The CDR3 DNA is TGTGCCAGCAAAGAAGGGTTGCTGGGACTAGGCTACACCTTC. Translating gives CASKEGLLGLGYTF. This chain links TRBV6-1 with TRBJ1-2; D possibly corresponds to TRBD1 (5 bases). Per germline, CDR1 MNHNS and CDR2 SASEGT. Trimming left V 7 bases short and J 8 bases short, with 20 bases between. The CDR3 contains 14 residues.

The CDR3 sequence is CASSRQRERESAHEQFF. CDR3 sequence (DNA): TGTGCCAGCAGCCGACAGCGGGAGCGGGAGTCAGCCCATGAGCAGTTCTTC. V usage is TRBV7-6 and J usage is TRBJ2-1; TRBD2 matches 8 bases. V shed 5 bases and J 8 bases; nucleotides not matched to a gene: 17. Germline values: CDR1 SGHVS, CDR2 FNYEAQ. The CDR3 has 17 amino acids. Complete variable domain (other parts from reference TRBV7-6 and TRBJ2-1): GAGVSQSPRYKVTKRGQDVALRCDPISGHVSLYWYRQALGQGPEFLTYFNYEAQQDKSGLPNDRFSAERPEGSISTLTIQRTEQRDSAMYRCASSRQRERESAHEQFFGPGTRLTVL.

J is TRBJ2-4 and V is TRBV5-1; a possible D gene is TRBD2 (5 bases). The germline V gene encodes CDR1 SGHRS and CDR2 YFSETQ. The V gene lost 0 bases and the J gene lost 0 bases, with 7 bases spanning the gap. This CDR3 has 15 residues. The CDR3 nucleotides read TGCGCCAGCAGCTTGGCCGCGGGAGCCAAAAACATTCAGTACTTC. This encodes CASSLAAGAKNIQYF. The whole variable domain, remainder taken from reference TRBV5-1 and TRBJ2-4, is KAGVTQTPRYLIKTRGQQVTLSCSPISGHRSVSWYQQTPGQGLQFLFEYFSETQRNKGNFPGRFSGRQFSNSRSEMNVSTLELGDSALYLCASSLAAGAKNIQYFGAGTRLSVL.

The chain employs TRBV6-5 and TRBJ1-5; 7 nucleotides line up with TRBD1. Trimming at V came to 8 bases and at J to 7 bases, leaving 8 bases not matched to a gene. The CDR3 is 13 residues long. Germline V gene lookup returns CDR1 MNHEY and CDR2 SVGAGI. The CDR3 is CASHKSGQQPQHF. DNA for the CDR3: TGTGCCAGCCATAAATCGGGACAGCAGCCCCAGCATTTT.

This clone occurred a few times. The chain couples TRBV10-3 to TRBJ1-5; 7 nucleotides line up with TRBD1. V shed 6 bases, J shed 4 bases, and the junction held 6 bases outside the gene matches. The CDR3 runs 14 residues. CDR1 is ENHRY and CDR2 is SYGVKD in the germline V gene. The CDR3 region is CAISDGQANQPQHF. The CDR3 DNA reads TGTGCCATCAGCGATGGACAGGCAAATCAGCCCCAGCATTTT.

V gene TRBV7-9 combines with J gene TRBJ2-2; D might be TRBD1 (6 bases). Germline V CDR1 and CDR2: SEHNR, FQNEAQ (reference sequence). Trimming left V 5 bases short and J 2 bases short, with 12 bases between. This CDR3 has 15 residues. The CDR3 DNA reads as TGTGCCAGCAGCACCTTGACAGGAAACACCGGGGAGCTGTTTTTT. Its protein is CASSTLTGNTGELFF.

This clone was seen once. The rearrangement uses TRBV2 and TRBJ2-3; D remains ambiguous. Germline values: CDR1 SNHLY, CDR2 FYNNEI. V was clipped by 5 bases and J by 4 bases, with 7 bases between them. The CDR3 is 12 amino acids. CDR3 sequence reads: CASSPPPDTQYF. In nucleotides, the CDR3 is TGTGCCAGCAGTCCCCCGCCAGATACGCAGTATTTT. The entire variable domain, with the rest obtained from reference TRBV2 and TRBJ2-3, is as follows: EPEVTQTPSHQVTQMGQEVILRCVPISNHLYFYWYRQILGQKVEFLVSFYNNEISEKSEIFDDQFSVERPDGSNFTLKIRSTKLEDSAMYFCASSPPPDTQYFGPGTRLTVL.

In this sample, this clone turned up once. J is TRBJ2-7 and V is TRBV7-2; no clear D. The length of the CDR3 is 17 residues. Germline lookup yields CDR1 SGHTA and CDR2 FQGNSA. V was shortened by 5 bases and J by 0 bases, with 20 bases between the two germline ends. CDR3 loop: CASSPSIASLSSYEQYF. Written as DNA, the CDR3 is TGTGCCAGCAGCCCCAGTATAGCAAGTCTTAGCTCCTACGAGCAGTACTTC.

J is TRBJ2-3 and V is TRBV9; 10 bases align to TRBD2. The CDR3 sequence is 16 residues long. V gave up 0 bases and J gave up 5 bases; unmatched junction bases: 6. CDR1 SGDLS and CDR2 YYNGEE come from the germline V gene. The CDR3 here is CASSVEAGGPGDTQYF. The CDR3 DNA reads TGTGCCAGCAGCGTAGAAGCGGGGGGGCCTGGAGATACGCAGTATTTT.

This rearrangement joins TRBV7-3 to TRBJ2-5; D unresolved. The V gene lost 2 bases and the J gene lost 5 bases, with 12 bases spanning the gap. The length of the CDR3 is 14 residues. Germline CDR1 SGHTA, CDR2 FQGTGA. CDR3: CASSLLGPLETQYF. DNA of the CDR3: TGTGCCAGCAGCTTATTGGGCCCTCTGGAGACCCAGTACTTC.

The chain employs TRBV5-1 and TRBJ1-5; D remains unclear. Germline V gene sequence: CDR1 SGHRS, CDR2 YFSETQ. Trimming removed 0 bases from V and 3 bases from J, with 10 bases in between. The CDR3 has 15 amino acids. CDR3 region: CASSLDSFANQPQHF. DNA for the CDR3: TGCGCCAGCAGCTTGGACAGTTTTGCCAATCAGCCCCAGCATTTT.

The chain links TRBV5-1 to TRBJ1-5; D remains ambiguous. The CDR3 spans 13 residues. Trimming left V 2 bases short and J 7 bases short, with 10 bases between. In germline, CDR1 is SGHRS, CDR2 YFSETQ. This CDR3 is CASSFGPSQPQHF. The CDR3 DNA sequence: TGCGCCAGCAGCTTTGGGCCATCCCAGCCCCAGCATTTT.

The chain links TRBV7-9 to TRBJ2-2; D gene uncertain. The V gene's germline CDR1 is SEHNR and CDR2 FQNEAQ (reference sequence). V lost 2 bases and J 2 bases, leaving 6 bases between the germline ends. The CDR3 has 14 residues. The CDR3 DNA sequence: TGTGCCAGCAGCTTAATTCGAAACACCGGGGAGCTGTTTTTT. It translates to CASSLIRNTGELFF.

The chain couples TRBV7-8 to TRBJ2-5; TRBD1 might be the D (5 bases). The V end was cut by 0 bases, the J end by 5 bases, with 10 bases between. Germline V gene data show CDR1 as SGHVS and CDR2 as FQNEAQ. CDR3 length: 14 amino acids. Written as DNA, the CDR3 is TGTGCCAGCAGCTTAGCGGGGCCAGGCGAGACCCAGTACTTC. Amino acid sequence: CASSLAGPGETQYF.

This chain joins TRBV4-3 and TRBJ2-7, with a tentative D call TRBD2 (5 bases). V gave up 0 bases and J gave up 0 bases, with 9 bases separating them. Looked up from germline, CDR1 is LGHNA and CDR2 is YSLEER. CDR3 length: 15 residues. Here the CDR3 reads CASSQEGGPSYEQYF. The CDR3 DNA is TGCGCCAGCAGCCAAGAAGGAGGACCCTCCTACGAGCAGTACTTC.

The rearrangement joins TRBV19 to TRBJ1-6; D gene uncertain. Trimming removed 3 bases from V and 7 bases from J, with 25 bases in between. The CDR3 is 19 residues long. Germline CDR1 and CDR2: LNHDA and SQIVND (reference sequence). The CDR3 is CASSIAVSTPPLINSPLHF. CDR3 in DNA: TGTGCCAGTAGTATCGCTGTGAGCACTCCTCCTCTCATAAATTCACCCCTCCACTTT.

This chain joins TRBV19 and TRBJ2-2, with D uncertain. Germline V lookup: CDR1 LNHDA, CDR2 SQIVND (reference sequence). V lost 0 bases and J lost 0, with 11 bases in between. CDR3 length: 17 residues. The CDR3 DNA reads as TGTGCCAGTAGTATAGAGTCCGGACGGTCGAACACCGGGGAGCTGTTTTTT. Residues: CASSIESGRSNTGELFF.

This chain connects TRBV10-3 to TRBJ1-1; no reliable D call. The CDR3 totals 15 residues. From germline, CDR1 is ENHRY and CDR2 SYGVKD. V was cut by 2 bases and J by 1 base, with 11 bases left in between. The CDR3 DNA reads TGTGCCATCAGTGAGAAGGTCCAAGGGAACACTGAAGCTTTCTTT. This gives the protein CAISEKVQGNTEAFF.

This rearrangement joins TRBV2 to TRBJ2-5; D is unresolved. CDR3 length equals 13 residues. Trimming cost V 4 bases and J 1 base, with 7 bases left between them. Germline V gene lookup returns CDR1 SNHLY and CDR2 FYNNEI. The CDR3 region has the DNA TGTGCCAGCAGTGTTGAGGTCCAAGAGACCCAGTACTTC. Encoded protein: CASSVEVQETQYF.

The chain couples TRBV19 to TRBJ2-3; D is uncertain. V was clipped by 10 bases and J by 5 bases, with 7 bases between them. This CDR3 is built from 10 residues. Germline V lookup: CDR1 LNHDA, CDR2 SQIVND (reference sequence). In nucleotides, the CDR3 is TGTGCCATCGGCGGAGATACGCAGTATTTT. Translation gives CAIGGDTQYF.

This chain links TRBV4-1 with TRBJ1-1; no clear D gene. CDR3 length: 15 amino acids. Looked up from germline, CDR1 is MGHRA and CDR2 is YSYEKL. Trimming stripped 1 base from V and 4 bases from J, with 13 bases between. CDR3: CASSQVEGAGTEAFF. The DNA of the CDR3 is TGCGCCAGCAGCCAAGTCGAGGGAGCAGGCACTGAAGCTTTCTTT.

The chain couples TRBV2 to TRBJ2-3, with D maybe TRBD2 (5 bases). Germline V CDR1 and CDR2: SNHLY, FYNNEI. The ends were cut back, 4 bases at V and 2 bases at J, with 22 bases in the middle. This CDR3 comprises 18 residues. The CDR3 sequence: CASSVDGTPPGDTDTQYF. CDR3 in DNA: TGTGCCAGCAGTGTTGACGGAACCCCCCCCGGGGACACAGATACGCAGTATTTT.

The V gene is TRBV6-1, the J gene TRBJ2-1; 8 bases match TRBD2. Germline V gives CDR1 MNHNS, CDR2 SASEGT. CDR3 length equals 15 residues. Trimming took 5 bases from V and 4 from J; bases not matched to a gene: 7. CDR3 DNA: TGTGCCAGCAGTAGTGGCGGGGGGTCGTACAATGAGCAGTTCTTC. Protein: CASSSGGGSYNEQFF.

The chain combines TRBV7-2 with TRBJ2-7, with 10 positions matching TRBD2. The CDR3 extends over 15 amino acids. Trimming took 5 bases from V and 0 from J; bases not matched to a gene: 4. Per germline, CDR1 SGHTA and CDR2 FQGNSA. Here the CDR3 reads CASSTSGVASYEQYF. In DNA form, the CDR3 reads TGTGCCAGCAGCACTAGCGGGGTGGCCTCCTACGAGCAGTACTTC.